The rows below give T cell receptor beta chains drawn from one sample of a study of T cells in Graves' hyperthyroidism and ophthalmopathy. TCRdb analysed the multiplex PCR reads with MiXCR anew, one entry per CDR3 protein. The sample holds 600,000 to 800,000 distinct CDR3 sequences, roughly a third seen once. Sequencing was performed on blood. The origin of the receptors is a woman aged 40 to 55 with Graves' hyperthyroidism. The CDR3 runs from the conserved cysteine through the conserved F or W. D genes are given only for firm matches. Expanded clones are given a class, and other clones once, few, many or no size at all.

DNA: TGCAGCGGGGCAGACAATGAGCAGTACTTC; CDR3: CSGADNEQYF; V: TRBV29-1; J: TRBJ2-7; size: .; D: .; length: 10
DNA: TGTGCCAGCAGCCAAGCCCAAGACAGGGGGGTCAGCGGGGAGCTGTTTTTT; CDR3: CASSQAQDRGVSGELFF; V: TRBV14; J: TRBJ2-2; size: .; D: TRBD1; length: 17
DNA: TGTGCCAGCAGCTTATACGGCAGCAATGGCTACACCTTC; CDR3: CASSLYGSNGYTF; V: TRBV13; J: TRBJ1-2; size: many; D: .; length: 13
DNA: TGTGCCAGCAGCTACGACAGGGGTCGATACACCGGGGAGCTGTTTTTT; CDR3: CASSYDRGRYTGELFF; V: TRBV7-9; J: TRBJ2-2; size: few; D: TRBD1; length: 16
DNA: TGTGCCAGCTCACCACCGTCCACACCGGATGGCTACACCTTC; CDR3: CASSPPSTPDGYTF; V: TRBV7-9; J: TRBJ1-2; size: few; D: .; length: 14
DNA: TGTGCCAGCAGTCTTGGACAGGGCCTGCCCTACGAGCAGTACTTC; CDR3: CASSLGQGLPYEQYF; V: TRBV7-2; J: TRBJ2-7; size: .; D: TRBD1; length: 15
DNA: TGTGCCAGCAGCCCGTGGGGGACAGGAATTTATGGCTACACCTTC; CDR3: CASSPWGTGIYGYTF; V: TRBV9; J: TRBJ1-2; size: few; D: TRBD1; length: 15
DNA: TGTGCCAGCAGCCAAGATCCCGGGACAGGCGAGGAAAAACTGTTTTTT; CDR3: CASSQDPGTGEEKLFF; V: TRBV7-2; J: TRBJ1-4; size: .; D: TRBD1; length: 16
DNA: TGTGCCACCAGTGATTCCGCCCCGGGGACGTATGGCTACACCTTC; CDR3: CATSDSAPGTYGYTF; V: TRBV24-1; J: TRBJ1-2; size: .; D: .; length: 15
DNA: TGCGCCAGCAGCCAAGAACGGCTACCCCCATCCTACGAGCAGTACTTC; CDR3: CASSQERLPPSYEQYF; V: TRBV4-1; J: TRBJ2-7; size: .; D: .; length: 16
DNA: TGTGCCAGCAGTCGACGACAGACGAAGAACACTGAAGCTTTCTTT; CDR3: CASSRRQTKNTEAFF; V: TRBV10-2; J: TRBJ1-1; size: .; D: .; length: 15
DNA: TGCAGTGCCCCCCTTGGACCGAACAATCAGCCCCAGCATTTT; CDR3: CSAPLGPNNQPQHF; V: TRBV20-1; J: TRBJ1-5; size: .; D: .; length: 14
DNA: TGCGCCAGCGGGGATGCTAGCACAGATACGCAGTATTTT; CDR3: CASGDASTDTQYF; V: TRBV10-1; J: TRBJ2-3; size: .; D: .; length: 13